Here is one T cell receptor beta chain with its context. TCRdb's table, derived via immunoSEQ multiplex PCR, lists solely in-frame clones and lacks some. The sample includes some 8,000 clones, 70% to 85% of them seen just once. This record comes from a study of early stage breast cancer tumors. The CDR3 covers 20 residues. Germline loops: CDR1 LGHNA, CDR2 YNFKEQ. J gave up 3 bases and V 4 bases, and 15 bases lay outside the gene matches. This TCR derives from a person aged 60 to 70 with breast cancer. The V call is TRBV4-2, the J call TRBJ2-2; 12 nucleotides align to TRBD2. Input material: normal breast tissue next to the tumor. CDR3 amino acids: CASSLLPGLAGLGDTGELFF. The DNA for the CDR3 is TGTGCCAGCAGCCTTCTGCCCGGACTAGCGGGACTAGGGGACACCGGGGAGCTGTTTTTT.